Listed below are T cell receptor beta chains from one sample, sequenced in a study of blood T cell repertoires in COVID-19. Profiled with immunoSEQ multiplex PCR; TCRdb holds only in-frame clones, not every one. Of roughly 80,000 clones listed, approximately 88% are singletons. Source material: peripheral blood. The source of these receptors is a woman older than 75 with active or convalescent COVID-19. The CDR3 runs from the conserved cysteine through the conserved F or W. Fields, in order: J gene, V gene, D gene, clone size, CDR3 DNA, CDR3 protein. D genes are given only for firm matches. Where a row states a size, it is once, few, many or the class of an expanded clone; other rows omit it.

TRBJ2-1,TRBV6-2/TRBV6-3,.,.,TGTGCCAGCAGTTACTCGGCAGGGAAATTTTACAATGAGCAGTTCTTC,CASSYSAGKFYNEQFF
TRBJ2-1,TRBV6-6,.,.,TGTGCCAGCAGTTACTCGTGGACAGACAATGAGCAGTTCTTC,CASSYSWTDNEQFF
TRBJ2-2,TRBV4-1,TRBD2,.,TGCGCCAGCAGCCGAAGCTTTGCCACTAGCGGGGGGGCCAACACCGGGGAGCTGTTTTTT,CASSRSFATSGGANTGELFF
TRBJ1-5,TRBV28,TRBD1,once,TGTGCCAGCAGTCTGTTTACAGGGGGCGGCAATCAGCCCCAGCATTTT,CASSLFTGGGNQPQHF
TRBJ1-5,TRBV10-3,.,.,TGTGCCATCAGTGAGTCGAGGGGCAGGGGCTATAGCAATCAGCCCCAGCATTTT,CAISESRGRGYSNQPQHF
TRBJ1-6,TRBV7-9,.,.,TGTGCCAGCAGCTTTCAGGAGGGTAATTCACCCCTCCACTTT,CASSFQEGNSPLHF
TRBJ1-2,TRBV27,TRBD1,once,TGTGCCAGCAGTTCTCTCGGACAGGGGCGCCTTGGCTACACCTTC,CASSSLGQGRLGYTF
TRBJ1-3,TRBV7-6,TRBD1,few,TGTGCCAGCAGTTCTACCCCAGGCAGGGGGGGAAACACCATATATTTT,CASSSTPGRGGNTIYF
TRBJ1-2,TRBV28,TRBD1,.,TGTGCCAGCAGATCCACAGGGGCTCGGCGCTACACCTTC,CASRSTGARRYTF
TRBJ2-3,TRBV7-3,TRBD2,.,TGTGCCAGCAGCCGCCGGGGGGACTACACAGATACGCAGTATTTT,CASSRRGDYTDTQYF
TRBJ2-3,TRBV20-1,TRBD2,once,TGCAGTGCCAGTGGACTAGCGGGAGGCACAGATACGCAGTATTTT,CSASGLAGGTDTQYF
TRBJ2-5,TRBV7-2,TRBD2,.,TGTGCCAGCAGCTTAAGACTAGCGGGGGGGCGGGAGACCCAGTACTTC,CASSLRLAGGRETQYF
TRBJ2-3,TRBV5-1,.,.,TGCGCCAGCAGCCCAGGACAGTTTAGCACAGATACGCAGTATTTT,CASSPGQFSTDTQYF
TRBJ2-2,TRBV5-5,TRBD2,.,TGTGCCAGCAGCTTGGACAGGCGGGGGACCGGGGAGCTGTTTTTT,CASSLDRRGTGELFF
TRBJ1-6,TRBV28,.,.,TGTGCCAGCACTTCCTTCCTTGGGGCAGAATACTCCTATAATTCACCCCTCCACTTT,CASTSFLGAEYSYNSPLHF
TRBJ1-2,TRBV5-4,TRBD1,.,TGTGCCAGCAGCTCACGCTGGGGACAGGGGATGGGGGGCTACACCTTC,CASSSRWGQGMGGYTF
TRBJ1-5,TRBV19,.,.,TGTGCCAGTAGTATCGGAGTCGGGTCCCAACAGGGCAATCAGCCCCAGCATTTT,CASSIGVGSQQGNQPQHF
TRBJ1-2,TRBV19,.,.,TGTGCCAGTAACGGGGAGGGAGGGGCCTATGGCTACACCTTC,CASNGEGGAYGYTF
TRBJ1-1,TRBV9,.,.,TGTGCCAGCAGCGAGGGAGGGTTGAACACTGAAGCTTTCTTT,CASSEGGLNTEAFF
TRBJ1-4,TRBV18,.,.,TGTGCCAGCTCTGGACAGTGGGGTGAAAAACTGTTTTTT,CASSGQWGEKLFF
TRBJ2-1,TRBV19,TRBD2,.,TGTGCCAGTAGTCTGGCCGGGACTAGCCATTACAATGAGCAGTTCTTC,CASSLAGTSHYNEQFF
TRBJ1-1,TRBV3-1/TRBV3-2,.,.,TGTGCCAGCAGCTATCCCGGGGAGGGTGATTCTGAAGCTTTCTTT,CASSYPGEGDSEAFF
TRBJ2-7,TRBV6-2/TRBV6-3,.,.,TGTGCCAGCAGCCGACTAGTCACCTCCCTCGCCTACTTC,CASSRLVTSLAYF
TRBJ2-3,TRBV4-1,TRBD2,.,TGCGCCAGCAGCCAAGATTCACTAGCGGGAGCAGCGGATACGCAGTATTTT,CASSQDSLAGAADTQYF
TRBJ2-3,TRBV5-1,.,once,TGCGCCAGCAGCTCCGGGGCGGCGGGGGCCACCACAGATACGCAGTATTTT,CASSSGAAGATTDTQYF
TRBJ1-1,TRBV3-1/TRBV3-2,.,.,TGTGCCAGCAGCCACGTCAGGGGTATAGCTTTCTTT,CASSHVRGIAFF
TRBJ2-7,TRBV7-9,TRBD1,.,TGTGCCAGCAGCCCGCATGGGCGGGACAGGGGCTCCTACGAGCAGTACTTC,CASSPHGRDRGSYEQYF
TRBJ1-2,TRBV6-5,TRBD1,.,TGTGCCAGCAGTTACACGGGACAGCATAACTATGGCTACACCTTC,CASSYTGQHNYGYTF
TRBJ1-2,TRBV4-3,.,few,TGCGCCAGCAGCCAAGCCCTACAGAGCTACTATGGCTACACCTTC,CASSQALQSYYGYTF
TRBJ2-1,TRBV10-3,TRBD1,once,TGTGCCATCAAGGGGACAGGAGACTACAATGAGCAGTTCTTC,CAIKGTGDYNEQFF
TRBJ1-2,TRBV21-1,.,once,TGTGCCAGCCGGATCCGAGGGCCGCCTCATGGCTACACCTTC,CASRIRGPPHGYTF
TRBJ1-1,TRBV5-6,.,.,TGTGCCAGCAGCTTGGCGACAGCAAACACTGAAGCTTTCTTT,CASSLATANTEAFF
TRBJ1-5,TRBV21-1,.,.,TGTGCCAGCAGCACCCGCACGGACAGTTCCAATCAGCCCCAGCATTTT,CASSTRTDSSNQPQHF
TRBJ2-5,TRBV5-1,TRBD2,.,TGCGCCAGCAGCTTGGGGCTCGGGACTAGCGTGTCAGAGACCCAGTACTTC,CASSLGLGTSVSETQYF
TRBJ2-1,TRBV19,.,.,TGTGCCAGTCGTACGGGGGCGGGGAGGACAGGGAGGGGTGAGCAGTTCTTC,CASRTGAGRTGRGEQFF
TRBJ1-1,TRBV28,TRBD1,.,TGTGCCAGCAGTTTCCAGGGGGCAAGGAAGACTGAAGCTTTCTTT,CASSFQGARKTEAFF
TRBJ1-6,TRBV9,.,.,TGTGCCAGCAGCGGGCAGGGAGGTTCCTATAATTCACCCCTCCACTTT,CASSGQGGSYNSPLHF
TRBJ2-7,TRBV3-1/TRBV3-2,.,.,TGTGCCAGCAGCCCCCGTGGGGGGGCCCCTTACGAGCAGTACTTC,CASSPRGGAPYEQYF
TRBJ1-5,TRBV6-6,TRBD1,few,TGTGCCAGCAGGGTGACAGGGGGGTCTCAGCCCCAGCATTTT,CASRVTGGSQPQHF
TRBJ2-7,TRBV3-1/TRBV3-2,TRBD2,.,TGTGCCAGCAGCCCTAGTCTGGGACTAGTCTACGAGCAGTACTTC,CASSPSLGLVYEQYF
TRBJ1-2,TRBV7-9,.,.,TGTGCCAGCAGCCCAGGCTCGTGGCGTCACTATGGCTACACCTTC,CASSPGSWRHYGYTF